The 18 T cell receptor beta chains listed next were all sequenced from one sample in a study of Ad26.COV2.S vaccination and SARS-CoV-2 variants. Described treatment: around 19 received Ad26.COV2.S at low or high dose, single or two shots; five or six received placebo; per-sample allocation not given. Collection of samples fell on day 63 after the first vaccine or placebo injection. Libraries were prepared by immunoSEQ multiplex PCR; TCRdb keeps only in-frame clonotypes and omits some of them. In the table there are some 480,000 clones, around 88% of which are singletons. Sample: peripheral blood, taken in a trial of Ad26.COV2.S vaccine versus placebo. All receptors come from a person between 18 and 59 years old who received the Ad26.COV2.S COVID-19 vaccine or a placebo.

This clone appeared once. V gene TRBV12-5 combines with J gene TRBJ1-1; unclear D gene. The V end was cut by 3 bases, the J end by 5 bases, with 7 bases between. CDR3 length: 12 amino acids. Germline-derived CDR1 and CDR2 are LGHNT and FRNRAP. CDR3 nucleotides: TGTGCTAGTGGTTTTCGGTGGACTGAAGCTTTCTTT. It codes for CASGFRWTEAFF.

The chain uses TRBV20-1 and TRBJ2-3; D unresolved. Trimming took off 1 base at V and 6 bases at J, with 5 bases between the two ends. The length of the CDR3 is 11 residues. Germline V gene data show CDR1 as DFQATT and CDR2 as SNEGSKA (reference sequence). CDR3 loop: CSARVGDTQYF. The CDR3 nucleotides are TGCAGTGCTAGAGTGGGGGATACGCAGTATTTT.

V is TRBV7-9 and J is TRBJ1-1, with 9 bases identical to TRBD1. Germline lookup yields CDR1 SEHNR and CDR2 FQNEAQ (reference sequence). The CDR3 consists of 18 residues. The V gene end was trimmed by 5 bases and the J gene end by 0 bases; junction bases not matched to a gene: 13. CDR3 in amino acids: CASSPPDRGLRMNTEAFF. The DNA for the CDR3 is TGTGCCAGCAGCCCTCCGGACAGGGGACTAAGGATGAACACTGAAGCTTTCTTT.

The CDR3 region is CASSLAPRTDEQFF. CDR3 bases: TGTGCCAGCAGCTTAGCCCCCAGGACGGATGAGCAGTTCTTC. V is TRBV7-2 and J is TRBJ2-1; the D is unclear. The V gene lost 0 bases and the J gene lost 8 bases, with 11 bases spanning the gap. The CDR3 extends over 14 amino acids. Per the germline V gene, CDR1 is SGHTA and CDR2 is FQGNSA. Combining the CDR3 with reference TRBV7-2 and TRBJ2-1 gives the whole variable domain GAGVSQSPSNKVTEKGKDVELRCDPISGHTALYWYRQSLGQGLEFLIYFQGNSAPDKSGLPSDRFSAERTGGSVSTLTIQRTQQEDSAVYLCASSLAPRTDEQFFGPGTRLTVL.

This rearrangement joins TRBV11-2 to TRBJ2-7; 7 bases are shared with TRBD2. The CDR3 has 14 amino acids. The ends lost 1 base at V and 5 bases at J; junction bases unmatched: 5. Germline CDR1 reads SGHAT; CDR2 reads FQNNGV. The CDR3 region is CASSLGRELDEQYF. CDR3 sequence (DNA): TGTGCCAGCAGCTTAGGGCGGGAGCTTGACGAGCAGTACTTC.

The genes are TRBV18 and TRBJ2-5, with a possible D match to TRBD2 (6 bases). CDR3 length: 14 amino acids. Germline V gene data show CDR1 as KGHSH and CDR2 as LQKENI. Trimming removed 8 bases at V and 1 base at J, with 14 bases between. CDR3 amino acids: CASSPLSGQETQYF. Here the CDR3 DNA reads TGTGCCAGCAGTCCCCTTAGCGGCCAAGAGACCCAGTACTTC.

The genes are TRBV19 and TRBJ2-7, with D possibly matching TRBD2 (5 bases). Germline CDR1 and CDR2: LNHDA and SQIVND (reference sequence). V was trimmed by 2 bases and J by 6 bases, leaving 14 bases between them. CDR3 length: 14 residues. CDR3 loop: CASSIRQLGGEQYF. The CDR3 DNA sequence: TGTGCCAGTAGTATAAGACAACTAGGTGGCGAGCAGTACTTC.

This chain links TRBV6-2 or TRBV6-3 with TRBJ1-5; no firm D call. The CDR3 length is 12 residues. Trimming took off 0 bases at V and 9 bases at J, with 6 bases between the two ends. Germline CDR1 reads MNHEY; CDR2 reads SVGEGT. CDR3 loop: CASSYSGVPQHF. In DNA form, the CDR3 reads TGTGCCAGCAGTTACTCTGGGGTGCCCCAGCATTTT.

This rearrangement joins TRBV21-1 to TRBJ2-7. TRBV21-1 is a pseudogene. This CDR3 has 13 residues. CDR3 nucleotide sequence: TGTGCCAGCGCACCGCCGGATACCTACGAGCAGTACTTC. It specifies CASAPPDTYEQYF.

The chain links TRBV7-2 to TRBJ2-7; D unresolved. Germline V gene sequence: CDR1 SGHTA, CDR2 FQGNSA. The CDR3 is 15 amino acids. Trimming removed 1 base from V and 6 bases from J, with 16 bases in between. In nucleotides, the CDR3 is TGTGCCAGCAGCTTAGTAGGAGCCCTCTCGGGCGAGCAGTACTTC. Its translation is CASSLVGALSGEQYF.

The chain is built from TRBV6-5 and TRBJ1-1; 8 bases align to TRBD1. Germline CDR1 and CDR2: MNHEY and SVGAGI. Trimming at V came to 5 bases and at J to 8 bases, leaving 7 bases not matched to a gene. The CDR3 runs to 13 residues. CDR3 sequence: CASSIQGGVEAFF. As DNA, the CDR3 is TGTGCCAGCAGTATACAGGGGGGGGTCGAAGCTTTCTTT.

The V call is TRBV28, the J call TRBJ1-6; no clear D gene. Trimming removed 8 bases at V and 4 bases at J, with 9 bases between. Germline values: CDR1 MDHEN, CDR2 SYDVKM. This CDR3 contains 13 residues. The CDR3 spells CASEGPYNSPLHF. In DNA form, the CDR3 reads TGTGCCAGCGAGGGCCCATATAATTCACCCCTCCACTTT.

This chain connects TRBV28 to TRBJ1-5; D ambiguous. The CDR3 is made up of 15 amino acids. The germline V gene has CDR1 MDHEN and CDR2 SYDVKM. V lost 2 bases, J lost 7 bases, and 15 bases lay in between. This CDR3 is CASSLLSGDRQPQHF. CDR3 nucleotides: TGTGCCAGCAGTTTACTTTCCGGGGATCGGCAGCCCCAGCATTTT.

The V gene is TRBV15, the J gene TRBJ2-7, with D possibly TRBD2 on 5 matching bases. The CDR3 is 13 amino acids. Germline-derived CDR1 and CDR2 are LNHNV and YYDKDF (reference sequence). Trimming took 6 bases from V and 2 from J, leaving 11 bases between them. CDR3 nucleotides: TGTGCCACCAGTCTCGGACTCCCCTACGAGCAGTACTTC. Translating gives CATSLGLPYEQYF.

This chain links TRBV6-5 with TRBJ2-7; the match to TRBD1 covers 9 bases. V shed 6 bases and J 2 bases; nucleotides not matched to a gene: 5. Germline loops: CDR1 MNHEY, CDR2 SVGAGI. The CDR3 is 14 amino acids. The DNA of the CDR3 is TGTGCCAGCAGGCCCACAGGGGGCCCCTACGAGCAGTACTTC. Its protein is CASRPTGGPYEQYF.

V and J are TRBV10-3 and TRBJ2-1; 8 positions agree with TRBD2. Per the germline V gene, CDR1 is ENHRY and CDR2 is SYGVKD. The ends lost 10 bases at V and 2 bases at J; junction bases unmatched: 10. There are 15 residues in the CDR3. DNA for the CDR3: TGTGCCACCAGGGATAGCGGGGCAACCTACAATGAGCAGTTCTTC. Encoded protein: CATRDSGATYNEQFF.

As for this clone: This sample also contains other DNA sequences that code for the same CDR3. This CDR3 is CASSLRLAGSYNEQFF. The CDR3 nucleotides are TGTGCCAGCAGCCTCCGACTAGCGGGGTCGTACAATGAGCAGTTCTTC. This chain joins TRBV14 and TRBJ2-1; TRBD2 matches 11 bases. The CDR3 is 16 amino acids. Germline V CDR1 and CDR2: SGHDN, FVKESK. The V and J ends lost 4 bases and 4 bases, in that order; junction bases with no gene match: 6.

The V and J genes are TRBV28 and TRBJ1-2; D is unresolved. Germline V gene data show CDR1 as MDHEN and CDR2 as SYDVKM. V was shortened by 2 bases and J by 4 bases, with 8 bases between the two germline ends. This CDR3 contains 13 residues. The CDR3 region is CASSLTAVYGYTF. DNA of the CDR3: TGTGCCAGCAGTTTAACGGCAGTCTATGGCTACACCTTC.